A selection of T cell receptor beta chains follows, all from one sample in a study of blood T cell repertoires in COVID-19. This table comes from immunoSEQ multiplex PCR, and its TCRdb copy is limited to in-frame clones, with some not included. The data show around 130,000 clones, more than 90% seen once. What was sequenced was peripheral blood. The receptors were sampled from a man aged 60 to 69 with COVID-19, enrolled during active disease. Each CDR3 is given with its conserved first and last residue. The order of the fields is D gene, J gene, V gene, clone size, CDR3 DNA, CDR3 protein. The D gene is left open where the match is weak. Clone size, where shown, is once, few, many, or a class for clones that have expanded.

D: TRBD1
J: TRBJ1-4
V: TRBV5-4
size: -
DNA: TGTGCCAGCAGCCTACCGACAGGGGACCGTGAAAAACTGTTTTTT
CDR3: CASSLPTGDREKLFF

D: TRBD2
J: TRBJ2-3
V: TRBV18
size: -
DNA: TGTGCCAGCTCACCGGTAGCGGGCTCCAGGACAGATACGCAGTATTTT
CDR3: CASSPVAGSRTDTQYF

D: TRBD2
J: TRBJ2-2
V: TRBV3-1/TRBV3-2
size: -
DNA: TGTGCCAGCAGCCCTAGCGGGACCGGGGAGCTGTTTTTT
CDR3: CASSPSGTGELFF

D: TRBD1
J: TRBJ2-5
V: TRBV4-2
size: -
DNA: TGTGCCAGCAGATCCGGGACAGGGGAAGAGACCCAGTACTTC
CDR3: CASRSGTGEETQYF

D: TRBD2
J: TRBJ2-2
V: TRBV24-1
size: -
DNA: TGTGCCACCAGTGATTGGGCTAGCGGGACCACCGGGGAGCTGTTTTTT
CDR3: CATSDWASGTTGELFF

D: -
J: TRBJ1-2
V: TRBV5-6
size: -
DNA: TGTGCCAGCAGCCCCCCGTTTGGGCAACCTAACTATGGCTACACCTTC
CDR3: CASSPPFGQPNYGYTF

D: TRBD2
J: TRBJ2-3
V: TRBV29-1
size: -
DNA: TGCAGCGTTACCACTAGCGGAGATGCGCAGTATTTT
CDR3: CSVTTSGDAQYF

D: -
J: TRBJ2-1
V: TRBV15
size: -
DNA: TGTGCCACCAGCAGAGAGGCAGGTGAGCAGTTCTTC
CDR3: CATSREAGEQFF

D: -
J: TRBJ2-2
V: TRBV7-9
size: -
DNA: TGTGCCAGCAGCGAATACAGGGTGAGAACCGGGGAGCTGTTTTTT
CDR3: CASSEYRVRTGELFF

D: TRBD1
J: TRBJ1-5
V: TRBV7-3
size: -
DNA: TGTGCCAGCAGCCCCCCGGGACAGGCCAATCAGCCCCAGCATTTT
CDR3: CASSPPGQANQPQHF

D: -
J: TRBJ1-1
V: TRBV7-9
size: -
DNA: TGTGCCAGCCATCGGGATGCGGGAGCTGAAGCTTTCTTT
CDR3: CASHRDAGAEAFF

D: -
J: TRBJ1-2
V: TRBV28
size: -
DNA: TGTGCCAGCAGTAAAACCCCGTCCAAAGGGGGCTATGGCTACACCTTC
CDR3: CASSKTPSKGGYGYTF

D: TRBD1
J: TRBJ1-2
V: TRBV6-5
size: -
DNA: TGTGCCAGCAGTTACTCAAGACAGGGAGTTGGCTATGGCTACACCTTC
CDR3: CASSYSRQGVGYGYTF

D: TRBD1
J: TRBJ2-5
V: TRBV29-1
size: -
DNA: TGCAGCGCCGGGACAGGGGGAGAGACCCAGTACTTC
CDR3: CSAGTGGETQYF

D: -
J: TRBJ2-1
V: TRBV19
size: -
DNA: TGTGCCAGTAGTATAGGCGGCGGAAATGAGCAGTTCTTC
CDR3: CASSIGGGNEQFF

D: -
J: TRBJ2-5
V: TRBV6-1
size: -
DNA: TGTGCCAGCAGTGAGCAGAAGCAAGAGACCCAGTACTTC
CDR3: CASSEQKQETQYF

D: -
J: TRBJ2-1
V: TRBV11-2
size: -
DNA: TGTGCCAGCAGCTGGCCACAGGGTCAGGGGGAGCAGTTCTTC
CDR3: CASSWPQGQGEQFF

D: TRBD2
J: TRBJ2-1
V: TRBV29-1
size: -
DNA: TGCAGCGTTCGTGGCGGGAGTTCCTACAATGAGCAGTTCTTC
CDR3: CSVRGGSSYNEQFF

D: TRBD2
J: TRBJ2-1
V: TRBV2
size: -
DNA: TGTGCCAGCAGTGATCTAGCGGAGGGTGAGCAGTTCTTC
CDR3: CASSDLAEGEQFF

D: -
J: TRBJ2-7
V: TRBV7-2
size: -
DNA: TGTGCCAGCAGCTTAGATGGCAGCTCCTACGAGCAGTACTTC
CDR3: CASSLDGSSYEQYF

D: -
J: TRBJ2-5
V: TRBV18
size: -
DNA: TGTGCCAGCTCACCACAACTACAGGGCCGGGAGACCCAGTACTTC
CDR3: CASSPQLQGRETQYF

D: TRBD2
J: TRBJ2-7
V: TRBV6-4
size: -
DNA: TGTGCCAGACCACCTCCGGGAGGGCCTCGGGAGCAGTACTTC
CDR3: CARPPPGGPREQYF

D: -
J: TRBJ2-6
V: TRBV19
size: once
DNA: TGTGCCAGTAGTATAGGGGCCCTCTCTGGGGCCAACGTCCTGACTTTC
CDR3: CASSIGALSGANVLTF

D: -
J: TRBJ2-3
V: TRBV15
size: -
DNA: TGTGCCACCAGCAAGCTGCGCACAGATACGCAGTATTTT
CDR3: CATSKLRTDTQYF

D: TRBD2
J: TRBJ2-7
V: TRBV3-1/TRBV3-2
size: -
DNA: TGTGCCAGCAGCCCTGGACTAGCGGGAGGGCTTTGGGAGCAGTACTTC
CDR3: CASSPGLAGGLWEQYF

D: -
J: TRBJ2-1
V: TRBV5-1
size: -
DNA: TGCGCCAGCAGCTTCCTTGCTGGGAGGACCAATGAGCAGTTCTTC
CDR3: CASSFLAGRTNEQFF

D: -
J: TRBJ1-5
V: TRBV5-6
size: -
DNA: TGTGCCAGCAGCTTGCTCCGGAGGGCCTATCAGCCCCAGCATTTT
CDR3: CASSLLRRAYQPQHF

D: -
J: TRBJ1-4
V: TRBV29-1
size: -
DNA: TGCAGCGTTAAAGTCAGAATTAATGAAAAACTGTTTTTT
CDR3: CSVKVRINEKLFF

D: -
J: TRBJ1-2
V: TRBV5-6
size: -
DNA: TGTGCCAGCAGCTTGGATTGGGGCGCTAACTATGGCTACACCTTC
CDR3: CASSLDWGANYGYTF

D: TRBD2
J: TRBJ2-1
V: TRBV28
size: -
DNA: TGTGCCAGCAGCCTAAGGGGACTAGGTCGCGGTGGGAGTTCCTACAATGAGCAGTTCTTC
CDR3: CASSLRGLGRGGSSYNEQFF

D: -
J: TRBJ2-3
V: TRBV20-1
size: -
DNA: TGCAGTGCTAGTCTGCGGGCTAGCACAGATACGCAGTATTTT
CDR3: CSASLRASTDTQYF

D: TRBD1
J: TRBJ2-1
V: TRBV18
size: -
DNA: TGTGCCAGCTCACCTCAGGGGGCGAGGTACAATGAGCAGTTCTTC
CDR3: CASSPQGARYNEQFF

D: TRBD2
J: TRBJ2-3
V: TRBV27
size: -
DNA: TGTGCCAGCAGCCCCAGCGGGAGGGCCAGAGATACGCAGTATTTT
CDR3: CASSPSGRARDTQYF

D: TRBD1
J: TRBJ2-5
V: TRBV6-5
size: -
DNA: TGTGCCAGCAGGCCGGGACAGGGGGCATTGGAGACCCAGTACTTC
CDR3: CASRPGQGALETQYF

D: -
J: TRBJ1-5
V: TRBV19
size: -
DNA: TGTGCCAGTAGCGAGGAAGGCCCCCGGAATACCCAGCATTTT
CDR3: CASSEEGPRNTQHF

D: TRBD2
J: TRBJ2-3
V: TRBV11-2
size: -
DNA: TGTGCCAGCAGCTTAGACCCTGGACTAGCGGCAGATACGCAGTATTTT
CDR3: CASSLDPGLAADTQYF

D: TRBD1
J: TRBJ2-2
V: TRBV30
size: -
DNA: TGTGCCTGGAACAAGGACAGGGCCGGGGAGCTGTTTTTT
CDR3: CAWNKDRAGELFF

D: TRBD1
J: TRBJ2-3
V: TRBV14
size: medium-sized
DNA: TGTGCCAGCAGCCCCGGCCAGGGGGCATACACAGATACGCAGTATTTT
CDR3: CASSPGQGAYTDTQYF

D: -
J: TRBJ1-3
V: TRBV7-9
size: -
DNA: TGTGCCAGCAGCCTACAGGCCATCTCTGGAAACACCATATATTTT
CDR3: CASSLQAISGNTIYF

D: TRBD1
J: TRBJ2-7
V: TRBV29-1
size: -
DNA: TGCAGCGTTCGGACAGGGGGCTACGAGCAGTACTTC
CDR3: CSVRTGGYEQYF

D: -
J: TRBJ2-7
V: TRBV30
size: -
DNA: TGTGCCTGGAGTGCAACTTACGAGCAGTACTTC
CDR3: CAWSATYEQYF

D: TRBD2
J: TRBJ2-1
V: TRBV5-1
size: -
DNA: TGCGCCAGCAGCTTGGAAGCGGGAGGGGGTGAGCAGTTCTTC
CDR3: CASSLEAGGGEQFF

D: TRBD2
J: TRBJ2-1
V: TRBV14
size: -
DNA: TGTGCCAGCAGCCCATCCCTGACTAGCGGGGGAAACAATGAGCAGTTCTTC
CDR3: CASSPSLTSGGNNEQFF

D: TRBD1
J: TRBJ2-2
V: TRBV6-5
size: -
DNA: TGTGCCAGCAGAAGAGACAGGGGGCTAACCGGGGAGCTGTTTTTT
CDR3: CASRRDRGLTGELFF

D: TRBD2
J: TRBJ2-1
V: TRBV3-1/TRBV3-2
size: -
DNA: TGTGCCAGCAGCCAACTAGCGGGAGGTGGTGATGAGCAGTTCTTC
CDR3: CASSQLAGGGDEQFF

D: TRBD1
J: TRBJ2-4
V: TRBV7-9
size: -
DNA: TGTGCCAGCAGCTTTTCGGCGCCACAGGGGGTCAAAAACATTCAGTACTTC
CDR3: CASSFSAPQGVKNIQYF

D: TRBD1
J: TRBJ2-2
V: TRBV7-3
size: -
DNA: TGTGCCAGCAGCTTAACCGGACAGGGGGAATCCGGGGAGCTGTTTTTT
CDR3: CASSLTGQGESGELFF

D: TRBD1
J: TRBJ2-7
V: TRBV11-3
size: -
DNA: TGTGCCAGCAGCCGGGGACAGGGGGCCTCCTACGAGCAGTACTTC
CDR3: CASSRGQGASYEQYF

D: TRBD1
J: TRBJ2-7
V: TRBV5-1
size: -
DNA: TGCGCCAGCAGCTCCGGGGACAGGGGATTCTACGAGCAGTACTTC
CDR3: CASSSGDRGFYEQYF

D: TRBD1
J: TRBJ2-2
V: TRBV5-5
size: -
DNA: TGTGCCAGCAGCCGAAAGAAGGACAGGAGTAACACCGGGGAGCTGTTTTTT
CDR3: CASSRKKDRSNTGELFF

D: -
J: TRBJ1-1
V: TRBV6-5
size: -
DNA: TGTGCCAGCAGCCGGACAAGACGGACCACTGAAGCTTTCTTT
CDR3: CASSRTRRTTEAFF